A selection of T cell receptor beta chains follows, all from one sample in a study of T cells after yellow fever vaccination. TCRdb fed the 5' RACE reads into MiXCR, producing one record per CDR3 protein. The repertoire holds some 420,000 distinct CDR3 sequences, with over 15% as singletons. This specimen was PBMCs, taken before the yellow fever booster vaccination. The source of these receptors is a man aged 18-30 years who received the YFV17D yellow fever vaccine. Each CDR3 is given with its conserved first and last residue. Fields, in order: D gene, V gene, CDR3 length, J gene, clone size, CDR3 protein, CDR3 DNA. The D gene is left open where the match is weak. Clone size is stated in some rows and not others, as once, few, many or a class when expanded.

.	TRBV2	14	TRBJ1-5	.	CASSESAFNQPQHF	TGTGCCAGCAGTGAATCGGCTTTCAATCAGCCCCAGCATTTT
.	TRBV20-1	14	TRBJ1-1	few	CSASEGKALDEAFF	TGCAGTGCTAGTGAGGGGAAGGCTCTGGATGAAGCTTTCTTT
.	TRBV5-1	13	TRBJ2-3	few	CASSPLRTDTQYF	TGCGCCAGCAGCCCCCTCCGTACAGATACGCAGTATTTT
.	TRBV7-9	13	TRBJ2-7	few	CASSLAPMGEQYF	TGTGCCAGCAGCTTAGCCCCCATGGGCGAGCAGTACTTC
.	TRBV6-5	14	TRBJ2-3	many	CASSYDSGPDTQYF	TGTGCCAGCAGTTACGATTCGGGCCCAGATACGCAGTATTTT
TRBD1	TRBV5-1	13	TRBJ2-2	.	CASAGTVAGELFF	TGCGCCAGCGCCGGGACAGTAGCCGGGGAGCTGTTTTTT
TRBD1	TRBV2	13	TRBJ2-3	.	CASSVPQGDTQYF	TGTGCCAGCAGTGTTCCACAGGGGGATACGCAGTATTTT
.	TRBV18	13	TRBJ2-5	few	CASSWTEEETQYF	TGTGCCAGCTCCTGGACGGAGGAAGAGACCCAGTACTTC
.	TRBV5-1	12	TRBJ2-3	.	CASSSNSDTQYF	TGCGCCAGCAGCTCCAACTCAGATACGCAGTATTTT
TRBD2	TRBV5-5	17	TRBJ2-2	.	CASRTGLAGRNTGELFF	TGTGCCAGCAGGACGGGACTAGCGGGGAGGAACACCGGGGAGCTGTTTTTT
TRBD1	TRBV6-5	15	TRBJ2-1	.	CASRIRTGAYNEQFF	TGTGCCAGCAGAATAAGGACAGGGGCCTACAATGAGCAGTTCTTC
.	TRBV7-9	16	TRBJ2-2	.	CASSSPPGVGTGELFF	TGTGCCAGCAGCTCCCCCCCCGGGGTCGGCACCGGGGAGCTGTTTTTT
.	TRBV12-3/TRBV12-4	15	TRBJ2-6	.	CASRSLGMGANVLTF	TGTGCCAGCAGATCTTTGGGGATGGGGGCCAACGTCCTGACTTTC
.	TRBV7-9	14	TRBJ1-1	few	CASSYRGRDTEAFF	TGTGCCAGCAGCTATAGGGGTCGGGACACTGAAGCTTTCTTT
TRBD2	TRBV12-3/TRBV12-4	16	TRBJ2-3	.	CASIISGGTSTDTQYF	TGTGCCAGCATCATTAGCGGGGGAACTAGCACAGATACGCAGTATTTT
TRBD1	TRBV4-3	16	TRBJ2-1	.	CASSQVSRGGGNEQFF	TGCGCCAGCAGCCAAGTCTCAAGAGGGGGCGGTAATGAGCAGTTCTTC
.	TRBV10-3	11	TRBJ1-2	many	CAISFLYGYTF	TGTGCCATCTCTTTCCTCTATGGCTACACCTTC
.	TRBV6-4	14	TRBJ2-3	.	CASSDSGEPDTQYF	TGTGCCAGCAGTGACTCGGGAGAACCAGATACGCAGTATTTT
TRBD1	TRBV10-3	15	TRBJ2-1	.	CAISELGQGGYEQFF	TGTGCCATCAGTGAACTGGGACAGGGCGGGTATGAGCAGTTCTTC